This T cell receptor (beta chain) was sequenced for a study of tumor-infiltrating lymphocytes in localized non-small cell lung cancer. Between the trimmed V and J ends, which lost 2 bases and 0 bases, there was a span of 14 bases. The germline V gene encodes CDR1 SGHVS and CDR2 FQNEAQ. The CDR3 has 16 residues. Assay used: immunoSEQ multiplex PCR; TCRdb lists only in-frame clones, some missing. The sample includes just under 30,000 clones, approximately 85% of them seen just once. Source material: lung tumor tissue. The genes are TRBV7-8 and TRBJ2-7; unclear D gene. This TCR derives from a human donor with non-small cell lung cancer. DNA of the CDR3: TGTGCCAGCAGCTTAAGCCTCCGAGATAGCTCCTACGAGCAGTACTTC. Its translation is CASSLSLRDSSYEQYF.